These T cell receptor beta chains were read from a single sample in a study of early T cells in non-severe SARS-CoV-2 infection. TCRdb reprocessed the 5' RACE reads via MiXCR and lists one record per CDR3 protein. Seen here are approximately 70,000 distinct CDR3 sequences, 10% observed once, and the top ten hold about 14%. Sequenced here: whole blood, sampled at baseline. The receptors stem from an adult who was a healthcare worker with PCR-confirmed SARS-CoV-2 infection or an uninfected control (not recorded which). Each CDR3 is given with its conserved first and last residue. Each record gives: clone size, D gene, V gene, J gene, CDR3 protein, CDR3 DNA. A D gene is named only where the DNA matches it firmly. Size tells how often a clone was seen (once, few, many) or the class of an expanded clone, and some rows leave it out.

few	.	TRBV9	TRBJ1-1	CASSRGKNTEAFF	TGTGCCAGCAGCCGCGGAAAGAACACTGAAGCTTTCTTT
.	.	TRBV5-5	TRBJ2-2	CASSSEPVTGELFF	TGTGCCAGCAGCTCCGAACCAGTCACCGGGGAGCTGTTTTTT
few	TRBD2	TRBV28	TRBJ2-2	CASTTSGSPGELFF	TGTGCCAGCACGACTAGCGGGAGCCCCGGGGAGCTGTTTTTT
.	TRBD1	TRBV28	TRBJ1-4	CASMDRASEKLFF	TGTGCCAGCATGGACAGGGCTTCTGAAAAACTGTTTTTT
many	.	TRBV11-2	TRBJ2-5	CASSLQGDGETQYF	TGTGCCAGCAGCTTACAAGGCGATGGGGAGACCCAGTACTTC
many	.	TRBV29-1	TRBJ2-7	CSVEDVGINEQYF	TGCAGCGTTGAGGATGTCGGCATTAACGAGCAGTACTTC
few	.	TRBV9	TRBJ1-1	CASSPRRRMVTEAFF	TGTGCCAGCAGCCCCCGGCGAAGGATGGTAACTGAAGCTTTCTTT
few	TRBD1	TRBV7-7	TRBJ2-1	CASSTGTGGRNEQFF	TGTGCTAGCAGCACAGGGACAGGGGGTAGAAATGAGCAGTTCTTC
many	TRBD2	TRBV7-3	TRBJ2-3	CASRRTSGSADTQYF	TGTGCCAGCAGACGGACTAGCGGGAGCGCAGATACGCAGTATTTT
.	.	TRBV9	TRBJ1-1	CASSVEGNTEAFF	TGTGCCAGCAGCGTAGAGGGGAACACTGAAGCTTTCTTT
.	.	TRBV5-4	TRBJ2-7	CASSSVDSYEQYF	TGTGCCAGCAGCTCGGTGGACAGCTACGAGCAGTACTTC
few	.	TRBV19	TRBJ1-5	CASSISGFQPQHF	TGTGCCAGTAGTATTTCAGGGTTTCAGCCCCAGCATTTT
.	TRBD2	TRBV28	TRBJ2-5	CASSSSGRGETQYF	TGTGCCAGCAGTTCTAGCGGGAGGGGAGAGACCCAGTACTTC
many	.	TRBV7-6	TRBJ2-1	CASSLGGVIEQFF	TGTGCCAGCAGCTTAGGCGGAGTCATTGAGCAGTTCTTC
many	.	TRBV29-1	TRBJ2-7	CSIRPAGTYEQYF	TGCAGCATTCGTCCGGCAGGGACCTACGAGCAGTACTTC
few	TRBD2	TRBV12-3/TRBV12-4	TRBJ2-7	CASSSTAGVEQYF	TGTGCCAGCAGTTCGACGGCGGGGGTCGAGCAGTACTTC
.	TRBD1	TRBV6-6	TRBJ1-2	CASSYAIGTEIYGYTF	TGTGCCAGCAGTTACGCGATCGGGACAGAGATTTATGGCTACACCTTC
many	.	TRBV7-9	TRBJ1-4	CASGRNEKLFF	TGTGCCAGCGGCAGGAATGAAAAACTGTTTTTT
few	.	TRBV4-1	TRBJ2-5	CASSPRDNVETQYF	TGCGCCAGCAGCCCGCGCGACAATGTAGAGACCCAGTACTTC
many	TRBD1	TRBV2	TRBJ2-1	CASTGGSRDYNEQFF	TGTGCCAGCACAGGGGGCAGTAGGGACTACAATGAGCAGTTCTTC
many	.	TRBV10-3	TRBJ1-1	CAISEVRGATEAFF	TGTGCCATCAGTGAGGTTCGGGGTGCGACTGAAGCTTTCTTT
few	.	TRBV21-1	TRBJ2-7	CARSIPGLAGWEQYF	TGTGCCAGATCAATTCCGGGACTAGCGGGATGGGAGCAGTACTTC
.	TRBD2	TRBV28	TRBJ2-7	CASSRFSSGSQEQYF	TGTGCCAGCAGTCGCTTCTCCAGCGGGAGTCAGGAGCAGTACTTC
many	TRBD2	TRBV6-2/TRBV6-3	TRBJ2-1	CASRRTSGSPYNEQFF	TGTGCCAGCAGGCGGACTAGCGGGAGTCCCTACAATGAGCAGTTCTTC
.	.	TRBV5-4	TRBJ2-5	CASSSRGVLVETQYF	TGTGCCAGCAGCTCCAGGGGGGTTTTAGTAGAGACCCAGTACTTC
once	.	TRBV20-1	TRBJ2-7	CSASIQVIGEQYF	TGCAGTGCTAGCATTCAGGTAATAGGCGAGCAGTACTTC
many	.	TRBV29-1	TRBJ1-1	CSVEEQGFAEAFF	TGCAGCGTTGAAGAGCAGGGATTCGCTGAAGCTTTCTTT
many	.	TRBV7-9	TRBJ2-7	CASSTSVYEQYF	TGTGCCAGCAGCACCTCAGTCTACGAGCAGTACTTC
many	TRBD1	TRBV28	TRBJ2-1	CASRLGQYLNNEQFF	TGTGCCAGCAGGCTGGGACAGTACCTTAACAATGAGCAGTTCTTC
few	TRBD1	TRBV7-3	TRBJ1-2	CASSLTSLQGELYGYTF	TGTGCCAGCAGCTTAACGTCGTTACAGGGGGAACTCTATGGCTACACCTTC
few	.	TRBV2	TRBJ1-3	CASSGVNLSGNTIYF	TGTGCCAGCAGTGGAGTGAATCTCTCTGGAAACACCATATATTTT
few	.	TRBV28	TRBJ1-1	CASSAVGMAFF	TGTGCCAGCAGTGCGGTAGGGATGGCTTTCTTT
many	TRBD2	TRBV7-9	TRBJ2-2	CASSPGTMNTGELFF	TGTGCCAGCAGCCCCGGGACTATGAACACCGGGGAGCTGTTTTTT
.	.	TRBV27	TRBJ1-1	CASSPQGTEAFF	TGTGCCAGCAGTCCTCAGGGAACTGAAGCTTTCTTT
few	TRBD1	TRBV28	TRBJ1-5	CASSFGTGHQPQHF	TGTGCCAGCAGTTTCGGGACAGGCCATCAGCCCCAGCATTTT
.	TRBD1	TRBV24-1	TRBJ2-1	CATSDSQGLSAIEQFF	TGTGCCACCAGTGACTCACAGGGGTTAAGCGCGATCGAACAGTTCTTC
few	.	TRBV5-1	TRBJ2-7	CASSLAPAAYEQYF	TGCGCCAGCAGCTTGGCCCCTGCAGCCTACGAGCAGTACTTC
many	TRBD2	TRBV6-2/TRBV6-3	TRBJ2-1	CASSHPPVRGGSHNEQFF	TGTGCCAGCAGTCACCCCCCTGTTAGGGGAGGGTCCCACAATGAGCAGTTCTTC
many	.	TRBV5-1	TRBJ2-1	CASSSGAQNNEQFF	TGCGCCAGCAGCTCCGGGGCACAAAACAATGAGCAGTTCTTC
many	.	TRBV6-5	TRBJ1-2	CASSPGESNGYTF	TGTGCCAGCAGTCCAGGGGAGTCAAATGGCTACACCTTC
many	TRBD2	TRBV6-6	TRBJ2-3	CASSPPPRGRSTDTQYF	TGTGCCAGCAGTCCCCCCCCCCGCGGGAGGAGCACAGATACGCAGTATTTT
.	.	TRBV28	TRBJ2-3	CASSLSQIGKYTQYF	TGTGCCAGCAGTTTATCCCAGATAGGGAAGTATACGCAGTATTTT
few	.	TRBV2	TRBJ2-7	CASSRDRLTYEQYF	TGTGCCAGCAGCCGCGACAGGTTAACCTACGAGCAGTACTTC
.	TRBD2	TRBV6-6	TRBJ2-2	CASRTSAVTGELFF	TGTGCCAGCAGGACTAGCGCGGTCACCGGGGAGCTGTTTTTT
.	TRBD1	TRBV29-1	TRBJ2-7	CSVDGTGDYEQYF	TGCAGCGTTGATGGGACAGGGGACTACGAGCAGTACTTC
.	TRBD1	TRBV2	TRBJ1-1	CASSHDRAGGAFF	TGTGCCAGCAGTCACGACAGGGCCGGGGGAGCTTTCTTT